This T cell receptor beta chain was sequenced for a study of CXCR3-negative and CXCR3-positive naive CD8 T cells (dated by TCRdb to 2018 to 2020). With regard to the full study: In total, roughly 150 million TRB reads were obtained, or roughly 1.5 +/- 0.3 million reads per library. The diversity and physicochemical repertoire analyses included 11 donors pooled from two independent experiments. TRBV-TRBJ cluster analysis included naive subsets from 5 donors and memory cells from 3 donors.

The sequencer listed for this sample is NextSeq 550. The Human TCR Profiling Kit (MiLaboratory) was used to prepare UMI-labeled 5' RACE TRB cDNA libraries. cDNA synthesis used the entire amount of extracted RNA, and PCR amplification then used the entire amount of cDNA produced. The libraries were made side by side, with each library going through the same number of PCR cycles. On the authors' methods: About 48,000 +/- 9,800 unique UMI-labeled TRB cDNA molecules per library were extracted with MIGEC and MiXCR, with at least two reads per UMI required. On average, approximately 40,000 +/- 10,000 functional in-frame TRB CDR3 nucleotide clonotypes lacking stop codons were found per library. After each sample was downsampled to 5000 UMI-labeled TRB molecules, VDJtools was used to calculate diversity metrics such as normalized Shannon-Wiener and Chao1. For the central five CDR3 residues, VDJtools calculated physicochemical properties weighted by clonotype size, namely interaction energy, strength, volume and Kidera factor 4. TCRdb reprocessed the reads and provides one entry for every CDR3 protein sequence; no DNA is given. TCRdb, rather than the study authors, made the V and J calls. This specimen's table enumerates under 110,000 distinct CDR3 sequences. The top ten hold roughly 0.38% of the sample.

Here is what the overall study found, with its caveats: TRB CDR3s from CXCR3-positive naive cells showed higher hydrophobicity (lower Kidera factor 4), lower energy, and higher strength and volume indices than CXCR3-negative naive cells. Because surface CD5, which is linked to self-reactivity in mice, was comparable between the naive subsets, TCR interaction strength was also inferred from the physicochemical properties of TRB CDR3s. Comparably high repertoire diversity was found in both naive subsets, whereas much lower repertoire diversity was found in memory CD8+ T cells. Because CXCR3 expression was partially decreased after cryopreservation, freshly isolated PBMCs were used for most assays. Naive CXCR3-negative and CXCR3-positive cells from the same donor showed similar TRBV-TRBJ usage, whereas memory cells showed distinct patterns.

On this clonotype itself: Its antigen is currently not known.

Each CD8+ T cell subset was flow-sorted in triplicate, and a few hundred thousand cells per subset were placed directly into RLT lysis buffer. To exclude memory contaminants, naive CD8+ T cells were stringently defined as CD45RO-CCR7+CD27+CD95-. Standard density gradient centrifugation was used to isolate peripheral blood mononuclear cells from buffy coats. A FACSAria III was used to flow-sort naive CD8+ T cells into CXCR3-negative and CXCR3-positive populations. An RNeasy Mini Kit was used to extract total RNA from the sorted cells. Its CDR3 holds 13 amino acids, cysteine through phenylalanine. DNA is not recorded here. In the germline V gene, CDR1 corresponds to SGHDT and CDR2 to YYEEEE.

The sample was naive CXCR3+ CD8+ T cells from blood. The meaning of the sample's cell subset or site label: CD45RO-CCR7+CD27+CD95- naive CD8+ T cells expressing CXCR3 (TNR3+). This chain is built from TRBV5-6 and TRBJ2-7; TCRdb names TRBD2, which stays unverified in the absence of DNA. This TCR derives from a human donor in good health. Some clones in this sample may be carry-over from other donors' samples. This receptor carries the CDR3 CASSSGTSYEQYF.